This T cell receptor beta chain was captured by sequencing in a study of blood T cell repertoires in COVID-19. For the study at large: Researchers got acute and convalescent COVID-19 samples from the United States, Italy and Spain. PBMCs, B-cell-depleted T cells, or T cells were the source of the cDNA or gDNA that made up the material.

The protocol was immunoSEQ multiplex PCR, while the TCRdb copy is restricted to in-frame clones and leaves out a portion. This sample has hundreds of thousands of clones, with about 91% found just once. The ends lost 0 bases at V and 0 bases at J; junction bases unmatched: 4. The CDR3 is 16 residues long. Looked up from germline, CDR1 is SGHNT and CDR2 is YENEEA. The sequencing sample was made of peripheral blood. The chain couples TRBV11-3 to TRBJ1-1, with 7 bases aligning to TRBD1. This sequence originates from a woman younger than 45 who had recovered from COVID-19. The CDR3 DNA follows: TGTGCCAGCAGCTTAGAGGGACAGAATTTGAACACTGAAGCTTTCTTT. Amino acids: CASSLEGQNLNTEAFF. Full variable domain (outside the CDR3, taken from reference TRBV11-3 and TRBJ1-1): EAGVVQSPRYKIIEKKQPVAFWCNPISGHNTLYWYLQNLGQGPELLIRYENEEAVDDSQLPKDRFSAERLKGVDSTLKIQPAELGDSAVYLCASSLEGQNLNTEAFFGQGTRLTVV.